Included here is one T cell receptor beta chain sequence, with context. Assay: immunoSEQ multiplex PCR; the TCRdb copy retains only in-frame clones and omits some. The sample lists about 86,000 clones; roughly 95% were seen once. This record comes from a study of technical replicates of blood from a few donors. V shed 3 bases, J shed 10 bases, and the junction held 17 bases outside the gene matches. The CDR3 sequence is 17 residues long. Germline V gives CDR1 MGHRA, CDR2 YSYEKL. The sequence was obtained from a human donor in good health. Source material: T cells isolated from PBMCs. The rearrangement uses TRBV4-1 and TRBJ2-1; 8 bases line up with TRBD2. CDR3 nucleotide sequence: TGCGCCAGCAGCCATCTATTAGTGGGCGGGAGGTTGCGGGAGCAGTTCTTC. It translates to CASSHLLVGGRLREQFF.